A single sample gave rise to the 19 T cell receptor beta chains below, sequenced in a study of T cell responses to AZD1222 COVID-19 vaccine (dated by TCRdb to 2020 to 2022). Library method: the immunoSEQ multiplex PCR assay. The clones in this table, taken by TCRdb from immuneACCESS, are in-frame only. Not every clone is retained; where verified, under half of the shortfall comes from an unresolved V gene, and the cause of the rest is unknown. This sample holds about 150,000 clones; around 88% were observed only once. Approximately 2.1% of the sample lies in the top ten. Per the publication, the time point label means: baseline before first vaccination. The sample here was peripheral blood, taken on day 0 of AZD1222 vaccination. The receptors here all came from an adult in good health.

This chain joins TRBV30 and TRBJ2-1; a weak D match, TRBD2 (5 bases). V lost 5 bases, J lost 9 bases, and 11 bases lay in between. Per germline, CDR1 GTSNPN and CDR2 SVGIG (reference sequence). The CDR3 loop spans 11 amino acids. CDR3 region: CAWVASSEQFF. The DNA of the CDR3 is TGTGCCTGGGTCGCTAGCAGTGAGCAGTTCTTC.

The V call is TRBV7-9, the J call TRBJ1-2; D not resolved. V lost 1 base to trimming and J lost 6 bases, with 9 bases between them. The germline V gene encodes CDR1 SEHNR and CDR2 FQNEAQ (reference sequence). This CDR3 spans 13 amino acids. The CDR3 region has the DNA TGTGCCAGCAGCTTAGGGCCTTCGAATGGCTACACCTTC. Its translation is CASSLGPSNGYTF.

The chain joins TRBV29-1 to TRBJ1-1; TRBD1 might be the D (6 bases). Germline V CDR1 and CDR2: SQVTM, ANQGSEA. Trimming took off 5 bases at V and 8 bases at J, with 18 bases between the two ends. CDR3 length equals 13 residues. For the CDR3, the DNA is TGCAGCGTTCTCAACAGGGCCGACCGAGAAGCTTTCTTT. It yields the protein CSVLNRADREAFF.

This clone was seen a few times. The rearrangement joins TRBV28 to TRBJ1-2; D is undetermined. V lost 6 bases and J lost 0, with 2 bases in between. The CDR3 consists of 11 residues. Germline CDR1 and CDR2: MDHEN and SYDVKM. This chain's CDR3 is CASRANYGYTF. The CDR3, as DNA: TGTGCCAGCAGAGCTAACTATGGCTACACCTTC.

This chain joins TRBV6-5 and TRBJ1-5; unclear D gene. V was shortened by 7 bases and J by 2 bases, with 9 bases between the two germline ends. CDR1 and CDR2 (germline): MNHEY, SVGAGI. The CDR3 contains 13 residues. CDR3 in amino acids: CASMGFGNQPQHF. CDR3 nucleotide sequence: TGTGCCAGCATGGGATTTGGCAATCAGCCCCAGCATTTT.

This clone was counted once. The genes are TRBV6-5 and TRBJ2-7; a weak D match, TRBD2 (6 bases). V lost 7 bases, J lost 0 bases, and 16 bases lay in between. The germline V gene encodes CDR1 MNHEY and CDR2 SVGAGI. The CDR3 consists of 15 residues. CDR3 sequence reads: CASTRLSGNSYEQYF. As DNA, the CDR3 is TGTGCCAGCACGCGTCTTAGCGGAAACTCCTACGAGCAGTACTTC.

This chain's CDR3 is CASSTSGMGVEQYF. CDR3 sequence (DNA): TGCGCCAGCAGCACCAGCGGGATGGGGGTCGAGCAGTACTTC. V usage is TRBV5-1 and J usage is TRBJ2-7, with 7 bases aligning to TRBD2. V shed 4 bases, J shed 6 bases, and the junction held 10 bases outside the gene matches. The CDR3 length is 14 residues. The germline CDR1 and CDR2 sequences are SGHRS and YFSETQ.

J is TRBJ2-7 and V is TRBV6-5; TRBD2 might be the D (6 bases). The germline gives CDR1 MNHEY, CDR2 SVGAGI. The CDR3 has 14 amino acids. The V gene lost 3 bases and the J gene lost 5 bases, with 14 bases spanning the gap. CDR3 DNA sequence: TGTGCCAGCAGTTATCGGGACTTAAACAACGAGCAGTACTTC. Translating gives CASSYRDLNNEQYF.

This chain connects TRBV4-1 to TRBJ1-1; no firm D call. Germline-derived CDR1 and CDR2 are MGHRA and YSYEKL. This CDR3 is built from 13 residues. Trimming stripped 4 bases from V and 11 bases from J, with 17 bases between. CDR3 nucleotides: TGCGCCAGCAGCCGAGAGGTGGGATGGGAGGCTTTCTTT. It codes for CASSREVGWEAFF.

The chain combines TRBV6-5 with TRBJ2-7; D is ambiguous. V was clipped by 4 bases and J by 0 bases, with 13 bases between them. From germline, CDR1 is MNHEY and CDR2 SVGAGI. This CDR3 is 15 amino acids long. CDR3 sequence reads: CASSFSRRNSYEQYF. The CDR3 nucleotides are TGTGCCAGCAGTTTTAGTCGCAGGAACTCCTACGAGCAGTACTTC.

This chain uses TRBV28 with TRBJ1-5; D is undetermined. Germline-derived CDR1 and CDR2 are MDHEN and SYDVKM. V shed 4 bases and J shed 2 bases, with 6 bases lying between them. This CDR3 is 13 amino acids long. The CDR3 bases are TGTGCCAGCAGTTCGAAAGGCAATCAGCCCCAGCATTTT. Translating it yields CASSSKGNQPQHF.

This chain links TRBV2 with TRBJ2-2, with a weak D call TRBD2 (6 bases). Germline V gene data show CDR1 as SNHLY and CDR2 as FYNNEI. Trimming took off 4 bases at V and 4 bases at J, with 10 bases between the two ends. The CDR3 consists of 14 residues. The CDR3 is CASSVTRITGELFF. Written as DNA, the CDR3 is TGTGCCAGCAGTGTGACTAGAATCACCGGGGAGCTGTTTTTT.

The CDR3: CASSPIPVRQNKATDTQYF. CDR3 bases: TGTGCCAGCAGCCCCATTCCGGTTAGGCAGAATAAGGCAACAGATACGCAGTATTTT. The chain carries TRBV5-4 and TRBJ2-3; unclear D gene. V gave up 4 bases and J gave up 3 bases, with 27 bases separating them. In germline, CDR1 is SGHNT, CDR2 YYREEE (reference sequence). The CDR3 extends over 19 amino acids.

The V call is TRBV5-6, the J call TRBJ1-2; D unresolved. Germline V gives CDR1 SGHDT, CDR2 YYEEEE. CDR3 length: 14 amino acids. Trimming took 3 bases from V and 7 from J, leaving 16 bases between them. The CDR3 loop is CASSSDRGWIGYTF. CDR3 DNA sequence: TGTGCCAGCAGCTCTGACCGGGGTTGGATTGGCTACACCTTC.

The chain combines TRBV27 with TRBJ1-1, with 7 bases identical to TRBD1. Trimming took 4 bases from V and 5 from J; bases not matched to a gene: 10. Looked up from germline, CDR1 is MNHEY and CDR2 is SMNVEV (reference sequence). This CDR3 has 15 amino acids. The DNA for the CDR3 is TGTGCCAGCAGTTCGGAACAGGGGTGGGGGACTGAAGCTTTCTTT. Its translation: CASSSEQGWGTEAFF.

With regard to this clone: At the DNA level, this CDR3 is encoded by other sequences in the same sample as well. V gene TRBV11-3 combines with J gene TRBJ1-1; unclear D gene. Trimming took 3 bases from V and 1 from J, leaving 0 bases between them. The length of the CDR3 is 11 residues. CDR1 and CDR2 (germline): SGHNT, YENEEA. The CDR3 DNA is TGTGCCAGCAGCTTGAACACTGAAGCTTTCTTT. It specifies CASSLNTEAFF. The complete variable domain, with remaining parts taken from reference TRBV11-3 and TRBJ1-1, reads EAGVVQSPRYKIIEKKQPVAFWCNPISGHNTLYWYLQNLGQGPELLIRYENEEAVDDSQLPKDRFSAERLKGVDSTLKIQPAELGDSAVYLCASSLNTEAFFGQGTRLTVV.

The chain employs TRBV5-4 and TRBJ1-2, with 8 positions matching TRBD1. The junction had 12 bases not matched to a gene; V was cut back by 4 bases and J by 7 bases. The CDR3 runs to 15 residues. Per germline, CDR1 SGHNT and CDR2 YYREEE (reference sequence). The CDR3 region has the DNA TGTGCCAGCAGCGGTCGGACAGGGAGGATTGGTGGCTACACCTTC. Protein: CASSGRTGRIGGYTF.

This clone has only a few counts. Other DNA sequences in this specimen translate into the identical CDR3. The chain combines TRBV11-3 with TRBJ2-2; unclear D gene. There are 12 residues in the CDR3. The germline V and J ends were trimmed by 1 base and 5 bases, with 2 bases remaining between them. The germline CDR1 and CDR2 sequences are SGHNT and YENEEA. Here the CDR3 DNA reads TGTGCCAGCAGCTTAGGTACCGGGGAGCTGTTTTTT. It codes for CASSLGTGELFF.

V and J are TRBV3-1 (or the pseudogene TRBV3-2) and TRBJ1-5; D gene uncertain. CDR3 length: 13 amino acids. CDR1 LGHDT and CDR2 YNNKEL come from the germline V gene (reference sequence). With 1 base removed from V and 4 bases from J, the gap between germline ends came to 5 bases. The CDR3 loop reads CASSQGRNQPQHF. CDR3 DNA sequence: TGTGCCAGCAGCCAAGGGCGTAATCAGCCCCAGCATTTT.